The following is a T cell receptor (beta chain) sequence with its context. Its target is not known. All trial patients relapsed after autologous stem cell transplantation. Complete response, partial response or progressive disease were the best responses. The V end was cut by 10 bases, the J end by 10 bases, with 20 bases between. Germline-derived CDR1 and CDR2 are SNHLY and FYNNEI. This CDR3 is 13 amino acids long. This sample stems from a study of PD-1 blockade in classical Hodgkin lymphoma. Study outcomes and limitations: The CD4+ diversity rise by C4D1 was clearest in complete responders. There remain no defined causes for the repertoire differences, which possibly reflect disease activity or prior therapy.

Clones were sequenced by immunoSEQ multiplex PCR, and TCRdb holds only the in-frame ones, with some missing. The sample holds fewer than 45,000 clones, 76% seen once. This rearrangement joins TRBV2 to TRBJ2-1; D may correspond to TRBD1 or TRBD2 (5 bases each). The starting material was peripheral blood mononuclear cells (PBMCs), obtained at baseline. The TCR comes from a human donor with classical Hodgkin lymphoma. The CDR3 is CATTGTPEGEQFF. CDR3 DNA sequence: TGTGCCACCACCGGGACCCCCGAAGGGGAGCAGTTCTTC.